The entry below describes one T cell receptor beta chain. No antigen is known for it. The data were taken from a study of T-cell memory formation after mild COVID-19. Findings and limits, study-wide: The main location of contracting CD4+ clones was CM and EM, and that of contracting CD8+ clones was EMRA. Cross-reactive memory apparently joined, as some responding clones appeared in pre-infection memory.

TCRdb analysed the 5' RACE reads with MiXCR anew, one entry per CDR3 protein. The table includes approximately 250,000 distinct CDR3 sequences, over 15% detected once. The CDR3 runs to 14 residues. The germline CDR1 and CDR2 sequences are MNHEY and SVGAGI. The ends were cut back, 7 bases at V and 6 bases at J, with 18 bases in the middle. The chain links TRBV6-5 to TRBJ1-1, with TRBD1 as a possible D gene (6 bases). This clonotype originated in a man aged 18 to 29 who had mild COVID-19 (a few samples of this study predate the infection). Cell type and time point are not known. Sample: PBMCs or a T cell subset sorted from them (not recorded which). DNA of the CDR3: TGTGCCAGCACCGGAATGGGGGGCTCGTCTGAAGCTTTCTTT. Translated, it gives CASTGMGGSSEAFF.